Here is one TCR beta chain with its context. This sample is drawn from a study of blood T cell repertoires in COVID-19. Cohort 3 recovered donors had two negative PCRs, clearance, or symptom resolution. Original processing methods: Reference gene primers were amplified, and this amplification served to estimate nucleated cell counts. Assay used: immunoSEQ multiplex PCR; TCRdb lists only in-frame clones, some missing. Clone size and the V and J calls come from that table; the DNA yielded D and trimming. The data contain about 230,000 clones, approximately 80% of them singletons. Germline V gene sequence: CDR1 SGHTA, CDR2 FQGTGA. Trimming took 1 base from V and 8 from J, leaving 9 bases between them. The CDR3 consists of 13 residues.

This clonotype was sampled from a man in his sixties who had recovered from COVID-19. The sample comprised PBMCs or T cells enriched from blood (not recorded which). This chain connects TRBV7-3 to TRBJ1-3; a weak D match, TRBD1 (5 bases). The DNA for the CDR3 is TGTGCCAGCAGCTTAATTTGGGGGGACACCATATATTTT. Residues: CASSLIWGDTIYF. Complete variable domain (other parts from reference TRBV7-3 and TRBJ1-3): GAGVSQTPSNKVTEKGKYVELRCDPISGHTALYWYRQSLGQGPEFLIYFQGTGAADDSGLPNDRFFAVRPEGSVSTLKIQRTERGDSAVYLCASSLIWGDTIYFGEGSWLTVV.